What follows are 5 T cell receptor beta chains derived from one specimen sequenced in a study of blood T cell repertoires in COVID-19. The method was immunoSEQ multiplex PCR; TCRdb's version includes in-frame clones alone and lacks a portion of them. Among nearly 350,000 clones listed, roughly 87% were seen once. Material for sequencing was PBMCs or T cells enriched from blood (not recorded which). The receptors originated from a woman in her 30s who had recovered from COVID-19.

This clone appeared a single time. CDR3 nucleotide sequence: TGTGCCAGCAGCCAAGATCCGGCGGGGGGGCCAAGGGAGCAGTACTTC. Amino acid sequence: CASSQDPAGGPREQYF. V gene TRBV4-2 combines with J gene TRBJ2-7; TRBD2 matches 9 bases. Germline CDR1 reads LGHNA; CDR2 reads YNFKEQ. Unmatched junction bases numbered 10, after V lost 0 bases and J lost 7 bases. The CDR3 extends over 16 amino acids.

The DNA of the CDR3 is TGCGCCAGCAGCTTCGGTTTTTCTGGAGGCACTGAAGCTTTCTTT. This codes for CASSFGFSGGTEAFF. This chain connects TRBV5-1 to TRBJ1-1, with unresolved D. V shed 2 bases and J shed 4 bases, with 15 bases lying between them. The CDR3 contains 15 residues. Germline CDR1 is SGHRS and CDR2 is YFSETQ.

The DNA for the CDR3 is TGTGCCATCAGTGAGGGACGGACAGGGCTGAATCAGCCCCAGCATTTT. Protein product: CAISEGRTGLNQPQHF. This sequence joins TRBV10-3 and TRBJ1-5, with 8 positions matching TRBD1. This CDR3 has 16 residues. V trimming: 2 bases; J trimming: 4 bases; junction bases outside the gene matches: 7. CDR1 and CDR2 from the germline V gene are ENHRY and SYGVKD.

In DNA, the CDR3 is TGTGCCAGCACACCGGGACAGGCTAATTCACCCCTCCACTTT. Amino acid sequence: CASTPGQANSPLHF. V gene TRBV6-5 combines with J gene TRBJ1-6; 8 bases align to TRBD1. The CDR3 has 14 residues. Per the germline V gene, CDR1 is MNHEY and CDR2 is SVGAGI. J gave up 6 bases and V 7 bases, and 5 bases lay outside the gene matches.

This clone was seen only a few times. The J gene is TRBJ2-5, the V gene TRBV5-1; D might be TRBD1 (5 bases). The germline V gene has CDR1 SGHRS and CDR2 YFSETQ. V lost 4 bases and J lost 1, with 11 bases in between. This CDR3 is 14 amino acids long. The CDR3 protein is CASSRAGAQETQYF. The CDR3 DNA follows: TGCGCCAGCAGCCGAGCTGGGGCCCAAGAGACCCAGTACTTC.